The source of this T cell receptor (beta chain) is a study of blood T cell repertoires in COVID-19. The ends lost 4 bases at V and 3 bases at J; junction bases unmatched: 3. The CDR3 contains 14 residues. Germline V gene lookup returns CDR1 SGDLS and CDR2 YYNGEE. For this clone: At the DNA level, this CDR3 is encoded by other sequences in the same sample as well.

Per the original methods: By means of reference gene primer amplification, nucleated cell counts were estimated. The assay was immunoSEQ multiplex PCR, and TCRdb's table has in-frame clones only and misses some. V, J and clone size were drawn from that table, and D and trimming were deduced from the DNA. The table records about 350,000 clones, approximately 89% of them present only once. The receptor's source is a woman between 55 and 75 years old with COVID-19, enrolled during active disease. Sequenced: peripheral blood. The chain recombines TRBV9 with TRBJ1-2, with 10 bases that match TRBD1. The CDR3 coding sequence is TGTGCCAGCAGCCCTGGACAGGGGGACTATGGCTACACCTTC. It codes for CASSPGQGDYGYTF. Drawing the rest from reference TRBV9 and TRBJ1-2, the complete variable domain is DSGVTQTPKHLITATGQRVTLRCSPRSGDLSVYWYQQSLDQGLQFLIQYYNGEERAKGNILERFSAQQFPDLHSELNLSSLELGDSALYFCASSPGQGDYGYTFGSGTRLTVV.